Following are 22 T cell receptor beta chains from one sample sequenced in a study of CD8+CD57+ T cells in acquired aplastic anemia. Those patients picked for sequencing had displayed CD8+CD57+ cell expansion on flow cytometry. According to the study, genomic DNA was the template for TCR beta VDJ and CDR3 profiling. Each CDR3 protein gets one entry after TCRdb re-called the reads with MiXCR. The sample shows 150,000 to 200,000 distinct CDR3 sequences, nearly 65% of them seen only once. What was sequenced was sorted CD4+, CD8+, or CD8+CD57+ T cells (not recorded which) from PBMCs. These receptor sequences come from a human donor with aplastic anemia.

V usage is TRBV5-1 and J usage is TRBJ2-1; 8 bases fit TRBD1. The CDR3 loop spans 13 amino acids. The germline V gene encodes CDR1 SGHRS and CDR2 YFSETQ. Trimming took 4 bases from V and 9 from J; bases not matched to a gene: 6. The CDR3 coding sequence is TGCGCCAGCAGCAAGCTTGGGACAGGTGAGCAGTTCTTC. Protein sequence: CASSKLGTGEQFF.

CDR3 amino acids: CASSLGRGSDTQYF. The CDR3 DNA reads TGTGCCAGCAGCTTAGGGCGGGGATCAGATACGCAGTATTTT. This rearrangement joins TRBV7-9 to TRBJ2-3; D may be TRBD2 (6 bases). This CDR3 spans 14 amino acids. The germline V gene has CDR1 SEHNR and CDR2 FQNEAQ (reference sequence). V gave up 1 base and J gave up 4 bases, with 9 bases separating them.

This clonotype was observed a handful of times. This chain uses TRBV2 with TRBJ1-1; D is ambiguous. With 5 bases removed from V and 7 bases from J, the gap between germline ends came to 11 bases. There are 12 residues in the CDR3. The V gene's germline CDR1 is SNHLY and CDR2 FYNNEI. CDR3 DNA sequence: TGTGCCAGCAGTACTGGACTGGGTGAAGCTTTCTTT. Protein sequence: CASSTGLGEAFF.

This rearrangement joins TRBV28 to TRBJ1-2; D not certain. From germline, CDR1 is MDHEN and CDR2 SYDVKM. CDR3 size: 11 residues. Trimming stripped 3 bases from V and 7 bases from J, with 6 bases between. The CDR3 nucleotides are TGTGCCAGCAGTTTGAGCACTGGCTACACCTTC. It yields the protein CASSLSTGYTF.

This clonotype was seen repeatedly, ten times or more. The chain joins TRBV6-5 to TRBJ1-5; TRBD1 matches 9 bases. The germline V gene encodes CDR1 MNHEY and CDR2 SVGAGI. The CDR3 is made up of 15 amino acids. Trimming took 5 bases from V and 2 from J; bases not matched to a gene: 4. In DNA, the CDR3 is TGTGCCAGCAGTACAGGGGGCGAAGGCAATCAGCCCCAGCATTTT. It is translated as CASSTGGEGNQPQHF.

Concerning this clonotype itself: One end of the junction does not line up with germline, which may come from a read error. This sequence joins TRBV24-1 and TRBJ2-2; perhaps TRBD1 as D (6 bases). Germline values: CDR1 KGHDR, CDR2 SFDVKD. There are 17 residues in the CDR3. This CDR3 reads CATSGGHQPPNTGELFF. The CDR3 nucleotides are TGTGCCACCAGTGGGGGACACCAGCCCCCGAACACTGGGGAGCTGTTTTTT.

This clonotype was observed at least ten times. The chain has TRBV9 and TRBJ2-3; D unclear. This CDR3 has 12 residues. CDR1 SGDLS and CDR2 YYNGEE come from the germline V gene. The germline V and J ends were trimmed by 0 bases and 5 bases, with 4 bases remaining between them. This chain's CDR3 is CASSVVGDTQYF. The CDR3 DNA follows: TGTGCCAGCAGCGTAGTTGGAGATACGCAGTATTTT.

This clonotype was recorded at least ten times. The CDR3 loop is CASSVPGQGNGYTF. DNA for the CDR3: TGTGCCAGCAGCGTACCGGGACAGGGGAACGGCTACACCTTC. This chain links TRBV9 with TRBJ1-2; 10 nucleotides match TRBD1. There are 14 residues in the CDR3. J gave up 8 bases and V 1 base, and 5 bases lay outside the gene matches. Germline lookup yields CDR1 SGDLS and CDR2 YYNGEE.

The chain joins TRBV2 to TRBJ1-2; the D is unclear. Germline lookup yields CDR1 SNHLY and CDR2 FYNNEI. The CDR3 has 15 amino acids. The V gene lost 4 bases and the J gene lost 4 bases, with 16 bases spanning the gap. The CDR3: CASSGKSATPYGYTF. DNA of the CDR3: TGTGCCAGCAGTGGGAAATCCGCTACCCCCTATGGCTACACCTTC.

This CDR3 reads CASRGDGQGVHGYTF. The DNA for the CDR3 is TGTGCCAGCAGGGGAGACGGACAGGGGGTCCATGGCTACACCTTC. The V and J genes are TRBV6-5 and TRBJ1-2, with 10 bases fitting TRBD1. With 6 bases clipped from V and 6 bases from J, the junction kept 10 bases outside the gene matches. This CDR3 is 15 amino acids long. Germline lookup yields CDR1 MNHEY and CDR2 SVGAGI.

With respect to this clonotype: This may come from a read error, since a much larger clone is one base off. This chain uses TRBV5-6 with TRBJ1-4; 7 nucleotides agree with TRBD1. This CDR3 comprises 17 residues. With 4 bases clipped from V and 7 bases from J, the junction kept 16 bases outside the gene matches. Germline V lookup: CDR1 SGHDT, CDR2 YYEEEE. The chain's CDR3 is CASSRGKTGTYSEKLFF. The CDR3 DNA is TGTGCCAGCAGCCGTGGAAAGACAGGGACATACAGTGAAAAACTGTTTTTT.

V and J are TRBV19 and TRBJ2-7, with 7 bases aligning to TRBD1. CDR1 is LNHDA and CDR2 is SQIVND in the germline V gene (reference sequence). The length of the CDR3 is 16 residues. With V trimmed by 5 bases and J by 2 bases, 12 bases remained unmatched. The CDR3 loop reads CASSPLGGQSTYEQYF. As DNA, the CDR3 is TGTGCCAGTAGTCCCCTTGGGGGACAGAGCACCTACGAGCAGTACTTC.

This clonotype was found many times. The CDR3 spells CASSEKRSDGYTF. Written as DNA, the CDR3 is TGCGCCAGCAGTGAGAAACGATCGGATGGCTACACCTTC. V and J are TRBV10-1 and TRBJ1-2; D gene ambiguous. Germline V gene sequence: CDR1 WNHNN, CDR2 SYGVQD (reference sequence). V dropped 2 bases and J dropped 6 bases, with 10 bases sitting between them. The CDR3 has 13 residues.

This clonotype showed up many times. Here the CDR3 DNA reads TGTGCCAGTAGTAACCCCGGGACTACCAATGAGCAGTTCTTC. Protein product: CASSNPGTTNEQFF. V is TRBV19 and J is TRBJ2-1; 7 nucleotides agree with TRBD2. V dropped 4 bases and J dropped 6; count of bases not matched to a gene: 6. Germline V gives CDR1 LNHDA, CDR2 SQIVND (reference sequence). The CDR3 sequence is 14 residues long. Filled out from reference TRBV19 and TRBJ2-1, the complete variable domain reads DGGITQSPKYLFRKEGQNVTLSCEQNLNHDAMYWYRQDPGQGLRLIYYSQIVNDFQKGDIAEGYSVSREKKESFPLTVTSAQKNPTAFYLCASSNPGTTNEQFFGPGTRLTVL.

This clonotype was detected ten times or more. This rearrangement joins TRBV3-1 to TRBJ2-5; 14 bases agree with TRBD2. This CDR3 comprises 16 residues. With V trimmed by 4 bases and J by 5 bases, 6 bases remained unmatched. The germline CDR1 and CDR2 sequences are LGHDT and YNNKEL (reference sequence). The CDR3 sequence is CASSRLAGGTGETQYF. CDR3 bases: TGTGCCAGCAGCCGACTAGCGGGGGGGACGGGGGAGACCCAGTACTTC.

Notes on this clonotype: Since a much larger clone is just one base distant, this may be a read error. The chain employs TRBV5-4 and TRBJ1-2, with D possibly TRBD1 on 5 matching bases. Trimming removed 3 bases from V and 0 bases from J, with 15 bases in between. Germline lookup yields CDR1 SGHNT and CDR2 YYREEE (reference sequence). The CDR3 spans 16 residues. The CDR3 reads CASSSQTWGANYGYTF. CDR3 nucleotides: TGTGCCAGCAGCTCCCAGACTTGGGGGGCTAACTATGGCTACACCTTC. The full variable domain, with the rest looked up from reference TRBV5-4 and TRBJ1-2, is ETGVTQSPTHLIKTRGQQVTLRCSSQSGHNTVSWYQQALGQGPQFIFQYYREEENGRGNFPPRFSGLQFPNYSSELNVNALELDDSALYLCASSSQTWGANYGYTFGSGTRLTVV.

Only a few counts were recorded for this clonotype. A read error is likely, as this CDR3 ends without the conserved phenylalanine or tryptophan. The chain combines TRBV6-2 or TRBV6-3 with TRBJ1-1; no firm D call. V was clipped by 6 bases and J by 0 bases, with 2 bases between them. Germline V gene lookup returns CDR1 MNHEY and CDR2 SVGEGT. CDR3 length equals 11 residues. As DNA, the CDR3 is TGTGCCAGCAGCATGAACACTGAAGCTTTCCTT. It translates to CASSMNTEAFL.

This clonotype was observed a handful of times. The chain joins TRBV12-3 or TRBV12-4 to TRBJ2-7; unclear D gene. The V and J ends lost 6 bases and 0 bases respectively, with 9 bases between them. The CDR3 runs to 13 residues. The CDR3 region is CASRLTFSYEQYF. The CDR3 region has the DNA TGTGCCAGCAGATTGACATTCTCCTACGAGCAGTACTTC.

A word on this clonotype: A read error may be the cause here, since a much bigger clone is one base away. J is TRBJ2-1 and V is TRBV2, with 9 bases that match TRBD1. The CDR3 length is 15 residues. The V gene's germline CDR1 is SNHLY and CDR2 FYNNEI. This CDR3 is CASSPDRGVDNEKFF. The DNA of the CDR3 is TGTGCCAGCAGTCCCGACAGGGGGGTTGACAATGAGAAGTTCTTC.

This chain connects TRBV5-1 to TRBJ2-3; 8 nucleotides line up with TRBD1. V shed 4 bases and J 4 bases; nucleotides not matched to a gene: 8. The germline V gene has CDR1 SGHRS and CDR2 YFSETQ. The CDR3 spans 15 residues. Written as DNA, the CDR3 is TGCGCCAGCAGCATTATGGGACAGGTCGCAGATACGCAGTATTTT. Translating it yields CASSIMGQVADTQYF.

The chain recombines TRBV7-9 with TRBJ2-2, with TRBD1 identical over 9 bases. CDR1 is SEHNR and CDR2 is FQNEAQ in the germline V gene (reference sequence). The CDR3 has 12 amino acids. The ends lost 4 bases at V and 16 bases at J; junction bases unmatched: 7. The CDR3: CASSSQTGGSFF. For the CDR3, the DNA is TGTGCCAGCAGCTCCCAGACAGGGGGTTCGTTTTTT.

This chain joins TRBV9 and TRBJ2-3, with unresolved D. CDR3 length: 14 residues. Germline CDR1 SGDLS, CDR2 YYNGEE. Trimming removed 4 bases at V and 6 bases at J, with 15 bases between. Here the CDR3 reads CASSPRRSYDTQYF. The CDR3 bases are TGTGCCAGCAGCCCACGAAGGTCCTATGATACGCAGTATTTT.